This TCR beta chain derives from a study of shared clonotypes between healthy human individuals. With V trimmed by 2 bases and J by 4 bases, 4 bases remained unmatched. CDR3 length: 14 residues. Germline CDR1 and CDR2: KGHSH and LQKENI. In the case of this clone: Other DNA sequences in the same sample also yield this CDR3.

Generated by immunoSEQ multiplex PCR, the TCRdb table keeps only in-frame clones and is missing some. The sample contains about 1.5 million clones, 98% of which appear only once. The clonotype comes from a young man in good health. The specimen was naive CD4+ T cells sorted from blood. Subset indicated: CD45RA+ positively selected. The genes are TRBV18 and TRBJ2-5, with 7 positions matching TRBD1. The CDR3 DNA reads TGTGCCAGCTCACCAGGACCAGGGGGAGAGACCCAGTACTTC. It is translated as CASSPGPGGETQYF.